One sample yielded the 6 T cell receptor beta chains listed below, sequenced in a study of cytomegalovirus exposure and HLA in healthy donors. Primers for the PCR totalled 60 Vbeta and 13 Jbeta. Only in-frame clones appear in the TCRdb table, and some are missing; sequencing was by immunoSEQ multiplex PCR. The sample lists more than 200,000 clones, 60% to 80% occurring once. Sequencing used PBMCs. These receptors were obtained from a male donor in good health and CMV-seronegative.

The genes are TRBV27 and TRBJ2-5; TRBD2 agrees at 12 bases. With 2 bases clipped from V and 0 bases from J, the junction kept 4 bases outside the gene matches. CDR1 is MNHEY, CDR2 SMNVEV, per germline (reference sequence). The CDR3 contains 17 residues. The CDR3 coding sequence is TGTGCCAGCAGTTTAGCTCGACTAGCGGGGGACCAAGAGACCCAGTACTTC. This gives the protein CASSLARLAGDQETQYF.

A single count supports this clone. The V call is TRBV29-1, the J call TRBJ1-1, with D tentatively TRBD1 (5 bases). V was pared by 4 bases and J by 4 bases, with 13 bases between. This CDR3 has 13 amino acids. Germline CDR1 and CDR2: SQVTM and ANQGSEA. The CDR3 is CSVGGQGGTEAFF. CDR3 coding DNA: TGCAGCGTTGGCGGTCAGGGAGGCACTGAAGCTTTCTTT.

This chain joins TRBV29-1 and TRBJ1-4, with TRBD1 as a possible D gene (6 bases). The CDR3 sequence is 13 residues long. CDR1 is SQVTM and CDR2 is ANQGSEA in the germline V gene. The germline V and J ends were trimmed by 2 bases and 7 bases, with 11 bases remaining between them. The CDR3 spells CSVEWGRGEKLFF. The CDR3 DNA reads as TGCAGCGTTGAATGGGGGCGCGGTGAAAAACTGTTTTTT.

This chain links TRBV7-2 with TRBJ2-1, with D maybe TRBD2 (6 bases). This CDR3 is 16 amino acids long. Trimming removed 4 bases at V and 2 bases at J, with 15 bases between. CDR1 is SGHTA, CDR2 FQGNSA, per germline. CDR3 loop: CASSSADYRTYNEQFF. The CDR3 region has the DNA TGTGCCAGCAGCTCAGCGGACTATCGGACCTACAATGAGCAGTTCTTC.

V gene TRBV9 combines with J gene TRBJ2-5; the match to TRBD2 covers 7 bases. With 4 bases clipped from V and 4 bases from J, the junction kept 10 bases outside the gene matches. CDR3 length: 15 amino acids. In germline, CDR1 is SGDLS, CDR2 YYNGEE. The CDR3 sequence is CASSSPGGWGETQYF. The CDR3 region has the DNA TGTGCCAGCAGCTCCCCGGGGGGTTGGGGAGAGACCCAGTACTTC.

The chain couples TRBV2 to TRBJ1-5, with TRBD1 identical over 7 bases. The ends lost 6 bases at V and 6 bases at J; junction bases unmatched: 5. Germline-derived CDR1 and CDR2 are SNHLY and FYNNEI. The CDR3 is 13 residues long. The DNA of the CDR3 is TGTGCCAGCAGAGAACAGGGGCCTCAGCCCCAGCATTTT. Translation: CASREQGPQPQHF.